The 17 T cell receptor beta chains below all came from one sample that was sequenced in a study of blood T cell repertoires in COVID-19. The repertoire was sequenced with immunoSEQ multiplex PCR; TCRdb's copy has only in-frame clones and lacks some. The repertoire holds some 400,000 clones, with 80% to 90% as singletons. The sequenced material came from peripheral blood. These receptors all come from a woman in her 30s with COVID-19, enrolled during active disease.

The V and J genes are TRBV15 and TRBJ2-5; 7 positions agree with TRBD2. CDR3 length equals 14 residues. CDR1 is LNHNV and CDR2 is YYDKDF in the germline V gene (reference sequence). The V segment lost 0 bases and the J segment 5 bases; nucleotides outside the gene matches: 3. This chain's CDR3 is CATSRDKLAETQYF. The CDR3 DNA is TGTGCCACCAGCAGAGATAAACTAGCGGAGACCCAGTACTTC.

This chain joins TRBV19 and TRBJ2-3, with 7 positions matching TRBD1. The germline gives CDR1 LNHDA, CDR2 SQIVND (reference sequence). V trimming: 3 bases; J trimming: 4 bases; junction bases outside the gene matches: 4. This CDR3 has 14 amino acids. CDR3 nucleotide sequence: TGTGCCAGTAGTATTAGAGGGGGCGCAGATACGCAGTATTTT. Translating it yields CASSIRGGADTQYF.

V and J are TRBV10-3 and TRBJ2-1, with D possibly being TRBD2 (6 bases). The CDR3 spans 17 residues. Trimming removed 0 bases from V and 3 bases from J, with 15 bases in between. CDR1 and CDR2 from the germline V gene are ENHRY and SYGVKD. The CDR3 DNA sequence: TGTGCCATCAGTGAGTCGTCGGGAGCGTCGGGCTACAATGAGCAGTTCTTC. As protein: CAISESSGASGYNEQFF.

The chain employs TRBV24-1 and TRBJ2-1; TRBD2 matches at 7 bases. Losses at the gene ends were 7 bases for V and 5 bases for J; bases not matched to a gene: 4. Germline assignment: CDR1 KGHDR and CDR2 SFDVKD. The CDR3 runs to 13 residues. CDR3 sequence reads: CATRGLVHNEQFF. CDR3 nucleotides: TGTGCCACCAGAGGACTAGTCCACAATGAGCAGTTCTTC.

This chain uses TRBV4-3 with TRBJ2-3; weak D call: TRBD2 (5 bases). The CDR3 is 14 amino acids. Germline V gene sequence: CDR1 LGHNA, CDR2 YSLEER. V lost 1 base to trimming and J lost 4 bases, with 9 bases between them. CDR3 region: CASSQGGVPDTQYF. DNA of the CDR3: TGCGCCAGCAGCCAAGGGGGAGTCCCAGATACGCAGTATTTT.

J is TRBJ2-5 and V is TRBV2, with 13 bases aligning to TRBD2. Trimming took 7 bases from V and 2 from J; bases not matched to a gene: 4. The germline V gene encodes CDR1 SNHLY and CDR2 FYNNEI. The CDR3 is 15 residues long. This chain's CDR3 is CASKGGLAGQETQYF. CDR3 DNA sequence: TGTGCCAGCAAGGGGGGACTAGCGGGACAAGAGACCCAGTACTTC.

This chain uses TRBV2 with TRBJ2-3; 10 positions match TRBD2. V lost 4 bases, J lost 6 bases, and 10 bases stayed unmatched. The V gene's germline CDR1 is SNHLY and CDR2 FYNNEI. The CDR3 totals 16 residues. The CDR3 DNA is TGTGCCAGCAGTGGCGGACTAGCGGCTCCTCGGGATACGCAGTATTTT. Residues: CASSGGLAAPRDTQYF.

The chain is built from TRBV7-6 and TRBJ2-5; a possible D gene is TRBD1 (6 bases). The germline gives CDR1 SGHVS, CDR2 FNYEAQ. Trimming took 3 bases from V and 4 from J, leaving 9 bases between them. CDR3 length equals 13 residues. The CDR3 here is CASSLVRGETQYF. The CDR3 coding sequence is TGTGCCAGCAGCTTGGTCAGGGGAGAGACCCAGTACTTC.

This CDR3 is CASSLNILRDEQFF. The CDR3 region has the DNA TGTGCCAGCAGCTTAAACATCCTCAGGGATGAGCAGTTCTTC. This sequence joins TRBV7-2 and TRBJ2-1, with a tentative D call TRBD1 (5 bases). This CDR3 region has 14 residues. From germline, CDR1 is SGHTA and CDR2 FQGNSA. Trimming cost V 2 bases and J 8 bases, with 13 bases left between them.

The V call is TRBV27, the J call TRBJ1-2; D might be TRBD1 (6 bases). There are 13 residues in the CDR3. Germline CDR1 MNHEY, CDR2 SMNVEV (reference sequence). The ends were cut back, 7 bases at V and 7 bases at J, with 16 bases in the middle. The CDR3 nucleotides read TGTGCCAGCATTGGACAGCGCTCGACTGGCTACACCTTC. It is translated as CASIGQRSTGYTF.

The gene calls are TRBV19 and TRBJ2-1, with 8 bases lining up with TRBD2. This CDR3 has 15 residues. V gave up 1 base and J gave up 4 bases; unmatched junction bases: 3. Germline V gene lookup returns CDR1 LNHDA and CDR2 SQIVND (reference sequence). CDR3 loop: CASSIGREEYNEQFF. The CDR3 DNA reads as TGTGCCAGTAGTATAGGGCGGGAGGAATACAATGAGCAGTTCTTC.

This clone showed up just a few times. The V call is TRBV4-1, the J call TRBJ2-5; a weak D match, TRBD1 (5 bases). Trimming took off 1 base at V and 4 bases at J, with 16 bases between the two ends. The CDR3 spans 16 residues. Germline values: CDR1 MGHRA, CDR2 YSYEKL. DNA for the CDR3: TGCGCCAGCAGCCAAGGGCGCAGCCAGGGTATAGAGACCCAGTACTTC. Amino acid sequence: CASSQGRSQGIETQYF.

V is TRBV7-3 and J is TRBJ1-1; perhaps TRBD1 as D (6 bases). CDR3 length equals 15 residues. V lost 6 bases, J lost 5 bases, and 19 bases lay in between. Per germline, CDR1 SGHTA and CDR2 FQGTGA. The CDR3 nucleotides read TGTGCCAGCAGGTCTAGTCAGGGGATCGGTACTGAAGCTTTCTTT. Translation: CASRSSQGIGTEAFF. Complete variable domain (other parts from reference TRBV7-3 and TRBJ1-1): GAGVSQTPSNKVTEKGKYVELRCDPISGHTALYWYRQSLGQGPEFLIYFQGTGAADDSGLPNDRFFAVRPEGSVSTLKIQRTERGDSAVYLCASRSSQGIGTEAFFGQGTRLTVV.

The chain combines TRBV7-9 with TRBJ2-4; 7 bases are a match to TRBD1. V was pared by 4 bases and J by 14 bases, with 11 bases of the junction left unmatched. The CDR3 has 13 residues. The germline gives CDR1 SEHNR, CDR2 FQNEAQ (reference sequence). In DNA, the CDR3 is TGTGCCAGCAGCTCCCACCAGGGGGTAAGGAAGTACTTC. This gives the protein CASSSHQGVRKYF.

The J gene is TRBJ2-6, the V gene TRBV19; the D is unclear. V was clipped by 6 bases and J by 1 base, with 4 bases between them. Germline CDR1 and CDR2: LNHDA and SQIVND (reference sequence). CDR3 size: 13 residues. CDR3 loop: CASSQSGANVLTF. CDR3 bases: TGTGCCAGTAGCCAATCTGGGGCCAACGTCCTGACTTTC.

The chain combines TRBV3-1 (or the pseudogene TRBV3-2) with TRBJ1-3, with D perhaps matching TRBD1 (5 bases). The length of the CDR3 is 17 residues. Germline-derived CDR1 and CDR2 are LGHDT and YNNKEL (reference sequence). Trimming took off 0 bases at V and 3 bases at J, with 15 bases between the two ends. The CDR3, as DNA: TGTGCCAGCAGCCAAGACTCAGGGACTGTCTTTGGAAACACCATATATTTT. Amino acids: CASSQDSGTVFGNTIYF.

This clone was observed a single time. This chain uses TRBV30 with TRBJ1-6, with 10 bases identical to TRBD1. J was trimmed by 8 bases and V by 2 bases; bases with no gene match: 6. Germline loops: CDR1 GTSNPN, CDR2 SVGIG (reference sequence). The CDR3 covers 15 residues. CDR3 sequence: CAWSRPGQGYSPLHF. In nucleotides, the CDR3 is TGTGCCTGGAGTCGGCCGGGACAGGGGTATTCACCCCTCCACTTT.